This TCR beta chain originates from a study of radiotherapy plus CTLA-4 blockade in lung cancer listed by TCRdb under 2018. Turning to the overall study: Among enrolled patients, roughly 20% had an objective response and 31% reached disease control.

Focal radiation therapy combined with CTLA-4 blockade (ipilimumab) was tested in patients with chemo-refractory metastatic non-small-cell lung cancer. The method was the immunoSEQ multiplex PCR assay. The table comes from immuneACCESS by way of TCRdb, which keeps in-frame sequences with V and J called. Part of the clones is missing from these tables; in studies checked, under half for an unresolved V gene and the rest for unknown reasons. This sample lists roughly 120,000 clones; roughly 80% were detected once. The ten largest make up around 4.8% of the sample. Findings and caveats that apply to the study as a whole: After treatment with radiotherapy and ipilimumab, TCR clones that originated in tumors expanded in peripheral blood. Increased serum interferon-beta after radiation, together with early dynamic changes in blood T cell clones, were reported to be the strongest predictors of response.

The junction carries 10 bases between V and J, which are trimmed by 6 bases and 2 bases respectively. The CDR3 numbers 13 residues from cysteine through phenylalanine. This entry keeps only the CDR3 DNA: 39 bases, framed from base 1. CDR1 and CDR2 (MDHEN, SYDVKM) derive from the germline V gene. Comments on this clone: What antigen it recognizes has not been identified. No clone much larger than this one lies a single base away; base qualities are absent. This sample includes further DNA sequences coding for the same CDR3.

This sequence was found in a human donor with non-small cell lung cancer who had a partial response to radiotherapy plus ipilimumab. The rearranged segments are TRBV28 and TRBJ2-5; TRBD1 could be the D gene, as 6 bases match. This specimen was peripheral blood, taken from a patient treated with radiotherapy plus ipilimumab. The bases are TGTGCCAGCAGGACCGGGACACAAGAGACCCAGTACTTC. Translated, it reads CASRTGTQETQYF.